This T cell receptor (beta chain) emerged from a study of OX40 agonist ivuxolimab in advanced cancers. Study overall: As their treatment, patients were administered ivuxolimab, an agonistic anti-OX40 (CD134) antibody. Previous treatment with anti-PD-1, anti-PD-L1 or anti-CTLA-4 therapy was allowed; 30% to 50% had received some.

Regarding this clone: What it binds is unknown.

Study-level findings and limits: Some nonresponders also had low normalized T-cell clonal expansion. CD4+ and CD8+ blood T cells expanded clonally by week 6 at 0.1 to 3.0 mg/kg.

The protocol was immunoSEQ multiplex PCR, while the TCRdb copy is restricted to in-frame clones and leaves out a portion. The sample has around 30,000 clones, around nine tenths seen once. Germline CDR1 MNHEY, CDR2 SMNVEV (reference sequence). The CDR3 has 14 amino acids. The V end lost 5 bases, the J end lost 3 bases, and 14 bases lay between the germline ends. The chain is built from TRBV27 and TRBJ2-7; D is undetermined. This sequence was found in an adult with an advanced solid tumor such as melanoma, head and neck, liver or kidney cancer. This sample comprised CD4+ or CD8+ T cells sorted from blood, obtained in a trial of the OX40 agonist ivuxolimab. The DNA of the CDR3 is TGTGCCAGCAGTCCCCGCGGAATGGGCTACGAGCAGTACTTC. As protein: CASSPRGMGYEQYF.